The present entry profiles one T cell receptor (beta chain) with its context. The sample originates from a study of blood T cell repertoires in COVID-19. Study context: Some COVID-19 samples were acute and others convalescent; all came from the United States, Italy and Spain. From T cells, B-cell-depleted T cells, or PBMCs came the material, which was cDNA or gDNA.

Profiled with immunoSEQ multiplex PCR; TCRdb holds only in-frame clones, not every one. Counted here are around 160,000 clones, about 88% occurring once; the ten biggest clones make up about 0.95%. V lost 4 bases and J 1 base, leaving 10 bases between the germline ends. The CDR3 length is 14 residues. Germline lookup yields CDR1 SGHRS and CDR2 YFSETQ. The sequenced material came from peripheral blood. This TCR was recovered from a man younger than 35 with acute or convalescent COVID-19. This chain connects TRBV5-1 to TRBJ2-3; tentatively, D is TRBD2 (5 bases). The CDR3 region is CASSQPGGTDTQYF. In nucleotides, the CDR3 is TGCGCCAGCAGCCAGCCCGGGGGCACAGATACGCAGTATTTT.